The next 27 T cell receptor beta chains were all read from a single sample in a study of cytomegalovirus exposure and HLA in healthy donors. PCR was performed using 60 Vbeta and 13 Jbeta primers. Generated by immunoSEQ multiplex PCR, the TCRdb table keeps only in-frame clones and is missing some. The data show about 110,000 clones, 55% to 65% seen once. The sample consisted of PBMCs. The receptors stem from a woman aged 25 to 39 in good health and CMV-seronegative.

There are a few counts of this clone. The chain links TRBV27 to TRBJ2-1; no reliable D call. The CDR3 is made up of 14 amino acids. Germline values: CDR1 MNHEY, CDR2 SMNVEV (reference sequence). V was cut by 3 bases and J by 3 bases, with 9 bases left in between. The CDR3, as DNA: TGTGCCAGCAGTTTGGCAGGTTACTACAATGAGCAGTTCTTC. Encoded protein: CASSLAGYYNEQFF.

This clone showed up just once. The chain has TRBV18 and TRBJ2-7; D may be TRBD2 (5 bases). Germline values: CDR1 KGHSH, CDR2 LQKENI. This CDR3 comprises 16 residues. The V gene lost 5 bases and the J gene lost 0 bases, with 17 bases spanning the gap. The CDR3 region has the DNA TGTGCCAGCTCAACTAGGACCGCTCAGGCCTCCTACGAGCAGTACTTC. This translates into CASSTRTAQASYEQYF.

The chain joins TRBV4-1 to TRBJ1-2, with a weak D call TRBD1 (5 bases). The germline V gene encodes CDR1 MGHRA and CDR2 YSYEKL. This CDR3 spans 15 amino acids. Trimming removed 0 bases from V and 4 bases from J, with 12 bases in between. In nucleotides, the CDR3 is TGCGCCAGCAGCCAAGACGACAGATTCTTCTATGGCTACACCTTC. Its translation: CASSQDDRFFYGYTF.

This clone came up a few times. This chain connects TRBV7-9 to TRBJ2-1; 9 nucleotides match TRBD2. V lost 3 bases and J lost 10; bases outside the gene matches: 7. The length of the CDR3 is 14 residues. Germline V gene sequence: CDR1 SEHNR, CDR2 FQNEAQ (reference sequence). The CDR3 spells CASSFQREAREQFF. Here the CDR3 DNA reads TGTGCCAGCAGCTTTCAGCGGGAGGCTCGGGAGCAGTTCTTC.

A single count supports this clone. The chain is built from TRBV6-1 and TRBJ2-7, with D perhaps matching TRBD2 (5 bases). With 8 bases removed from V and 0 bases from J, the gap between germline ends came to 8 bases. The CDR3 loop spans 12 amino acids. Germline assignment: CDR1 MNHNS and CDR2 SASEGT. The CDR3 coding sequence is TGTGCCAGCGAGCGGTACTCCTACGAGCAGTACTTC. Amino acids: CASERYSYEQYF.

The gene calls are TRBV7-2 and TRBJ2-7; 8 nucleotides agree with TRBD1. CDR1 is SGHTA, CDR2 FQGNSA, per germline. The CDR3 has 15 residues. V shed 2 bases, J shed 2 bases, and the junction held 5 bases outside the gene matches. The CDR3 reads CASSLSVTGAYEQYF. Here the CDR3 DNA reads TGTGCCAGCAGCTTATCGGTGACAGGGGCCTACGAGCAGTACTTC.

V gene TRBV9 combines with J gene TRBJ1-1; 8 bases are shared with TRBD1. CDR1 SGDLS and CDR2 YYNGEE come from the germline V gene. This CDR3 region has 15 residues. Trimming cost V 4 bases and J 1 base; bases outside gene matches: 6. CDR3 nucleotides: TGTGCCAGCAGCACAAGGACAGGGAGGAACACTGAAGCTTTCTTT. This translates into CASSTRTGRNTEAFF.

The chain recombines TRBV14 with TRBJ2-1, with 9 bases aligning to TRBD2. CDR1 and CDR2 (germline): SGHDN, FVKESK. V trimming: 1 base; J trimming: 8 bases; junction bases outside the gene matches: 12. The CDR3 length is 17 residues. CDR3 in DNA: TGTGCCAGCAGCCAAGGTAGAGGACTAGCGTTTTGGGATGAGCAGTTCTTC. It is translated as CASSQGRGLAFWDEQFF.

V usage is TRBV13 and J usage is TRBJ2-5; D call uncertain. CDR1 is PRHDT and CDR2 is FYEKMQ in the germline V gene (reference sequence). The V and J ends lost 2 bases and 0 bases respectively, with 7 bases between them. The CDR3 is made up of 14 amino acids. In DNA, the CDR3 is TGTGCCAGCAGCTTAATGAGTTACCAAGAGACCCAGTACTTC. Encoded protein: CASSLMSYQETQYF.

The chain combines TRBV28 with TRBJ1-2; D possibly corresponds to TRBD1 (5 bases). The V and J ends lost 4 bases and 2 bases respectively, with 11 bases between them. Germline V gene data show CDR1 as MDHEN and CDR2 as SYDVKM. The CDR3 is 14 amino acids. CDR3 coding DNA: TGTGCCAGCAGTTCCGGACGGACAAACTATGGCTACACCTTC. Its protein is CASSSGRTNYGYTF.

The chain has TRBV11-2 and TRBJ2-2, with D maybe TRBD1 (8 bases). The germline CDR1 and CDR2 sequences are SGHAT and FQNNGV. The CDR3 contains 17 residues. V was cut by 5 bases and J by 5 bases, with 21 bases left in between. This CDR3 is CASSVDRAWGGTGELFF. The CDR3 region has the DNA TGTGCCAGCAGCGTGGACAGGGCATGGGGGGGAACCGGGGAGCTGTTTTTT.

V is TRBV7-2 and J is TRBJ2-1; 9 bases match TRBD2. Germline V CDR1 and CDR2: SGHTA, FQGNSA. The CDR3 runs to 16 residues. V gave up 1 base and J gave up 2 bases; unmatched junction bases: 3. CDR3 loop: CASSLGTSVAYNEQFF. The DNA of the CDR3 is TGTGCCAGCAGCTTAGGGACTAGCGTCGCCTACAATGAGCAGTTCTTC.

The table lists this clone with a few counts. This chain connects TRBV6-1 to TRBJ1-3; D is undetermined. The germline V and J ends were trimmed by 8 bases and 0 bases, with 11 bases remaining between them. CDR1 is MNHNS, CDR2 SASEGT, per germline. This CDR3 spans 14 amino acids. CDR3 protein: CASHHRHSGNTIYF. CDR3 bases: TGTGCCAGCCACCACAGACACTCTGGAAACACCATATATTTT.

CDR3 nucleotide sequence: TGTGCCAGCAGCAGAGGGGGTTATCAGCCCCAGCATTTT. Translation gives CASSRGGYQPQHF. The gene calls are TRBV7-2 and TRBJ1-5; perhaps TRBD1 as D (6 bases). Germline CDR1 reads SGHTA; CDR2 reads FQGNSA. There are 13 residues in the CDR3. V gave up 5 bases and J gave up 5 bases, with 10 bases separating them.

The gene calls are TRBV27 and TRBJ2-5; 10 bases map to TRBD2. V trimming: 3 bases; J trimming: 5 bases; junction bases outside the gene matches: 9. Looked up from germline, CDR1 is MNHEY and CDR2 is SMNVEV (reference sequence). The CDR3 spans 16 residues. CDR3: CASSLSPGSGRETQYF. The CDR3 DNA reads TGTGCCAGCAGTTTGTCTCCGGGTAGCGGGAGGGAGACCCAGTACTTC.

This chain joins TRBV20-1 and TRBJ1-3, with D hard to call. Trimming pared 7 bases from V and 3 bases from J, leaving 7 bases between. The CDR3 loop spans 11 amino acids. Looked up from germline, CDR1 is DFQATT and CDR2 is SNEGSKA (reference sequence). CDR3 loop: CSVRNGNTIYF. The CDR3 DNA sequence: TGCAGTGTGCGGAATGGAAACACCATATATTTT.

The rearrangement uses TRBV9 and TRBJ2-6; 7 nucleotides line up with TRBD1. Germline V gives CDR1 SGDLS, CDR2 YYNGEE. The J segment lost 2 bases and the V segment lost 0 bases, leaving 2 bases of the junction unmatched. The CDR3 has 16 residues. The CDR3: CASSVEGGPGANVLTF. The DNA of the CDR3 is TGTGCCAGCAGCGTAGAAGGGGGCCCTGGGGCCAACGTCCTGACTTTC.

The chain has TRBV28 and TRBJ1-5; possible D gene TRBD1, 6 bases. The CDR3 has 14 residues. Germline lookup yields CDR1 MDHEN and CDR2 SYDVKM. V lost 5 bases and J 4 bases, leaving 12 bases between the germline ends. This CDR3 is CASSLQGRNQPQHF. As DNA, the CDR3 is TGTGCCAGCAGTCTACAGGGACGGAATCAGCCCCAGCATTTT.

The V gene is TRBV4-3, the J gene TRBJ2-5; 11 bases line up with TRBD2. The DNA end favors TRBJ2-7, so the J call may be wrong. CDR1 is LGHNA and CDR2 is YSLEER in the germline V gene. CDR3 length: 15 residues. The CDR3 reads CASSQVPSGRYEQYF. The CDR3, as DNA: TGCGCCAGCAGCCAAGTTCCTAGCGGGAGGTACGAGCAGTACTTC.

This clone was detected a few times. The V and J genes are TRBV10-3 and TRBJ2-2; 7 bases line up with TRBD2. In germline, CDR1 is ENHRY, CDR2 SYGVKD. Trimming took 0 bases from V and 6 from J; bases not matched to a gene: 7. The CDR3 has 16 residues. Here the CDR3 DNA reads TGTGCCATCAGTGAGTCCGTAGCGGGTAACTCCGGGGAGCTGTTTTTT. It translates to CAISESVAGNSGELFF.

In DNA, the CDR3 is TGTGCCAGCAGTGAATTTGCAGGGGGCGAGCCGAAGCCCCAGCATTTT. It codes for CASSEFAGGEPKPQHF. The rearrangement uses TRBV6-1 and TRBJ1-5, with 8 nucleotides matching TRBD1. CDR1 and CDR2 (germline): MNHNS, SASEGT. The CDR3 is 16 amino acids. Trimming cost V 2 bases and J 8 bases; bases outside gene matches: 11.

This chain joins TRBV19 and TRBJ1-2; TRBD1 matches 9 bases. The CDR3 extends over 16 amino acids. V lost 4 bases and J lost 0; bases outside the gene matches: 6. CDR1 is LNHDA, CDR2 SQIVND, per germline (reference sequence). CDR3 DNA: TGTGCCAGTAGTAAGAAGGGACAGGGCGCTAACTATGGCTACACCTTC. Translated, it gives CASSKKGQGANYGYTF.

The V call is TRBV11-2, the J call TRBJ2-5, with D possibly matching TRBD1 (6 bases). V shed 5 bases and J shed 5 bases, with 18 bases lying between them. This CDR3 spans 15 amino acids. Germline V gene sequence: CDR1 SGHAT, CDR2 FQNNGV. The DNA for the CDR3 is TGTGCCAGCAGCCACCACCGTACAGGGATGGAGACCCAGTACTTC. It is translated as CASSHHRTGMETQYF. Full variable domain (outside the CDR3, taken from reference TRBV11-2 and TRBJ2-5): EAGVAQSPRYKIIEKRQSVAFWCNPISGHATLYWYQQILGQGPKLLIQFQNNGVVDDSQLPKDRFSAERLKGVDSTLKIQPAKLEDSAVYLCASSHHRTGMETQYFGPGTRLLVL.

This clone occurred a few times. The rearrangement joins TRBV5-4 to TRBJ1-3; 7 bases line up with TRBD1. V shed 4 bases, J shed 0 bases, and the junction held 4 bases outside the gene matches. The germline V gene has CDR1 SGHNT and CDR2 YYREEE (reference sequence). The CDR3 loop spans 15 amino acids. This CDR3 is CASSRRGSSGNTIYF. The CDR3 DNA reads as TGTGCCAGCAGCCGCAGGGGGTCCTCTGGAAACACCATATATTTT.

In this sample, this clone turned up once. The V and J genes are TRBV7-9 and TRBJ2-7; 7 nucleotides agree with TRBD1. Looked up from germline, CDR1 is SEHNR and CDR2 is FQNEAQ (reference sequence). The CDR3 consists of 14 residues. The V gene end was trimmed by 5 bases and the J gene end by 2 bases; junction bases not matched to a gene: 6. The CDR3: CASSPGTATYEQYF. In nucleotides, the CDR3 is TGTGCCAGCAGCCCCGGGACAGCAACCTACGAGCAGTACTTC.

The gene calls are TRBV6-5 and TRBJ2-7; TRBD2 matches at 8 bases. Per the germline V gene, CDR1 is MNHEY and CDR2 is SVGAGI. V was clipped by 6 bases and J by 5 bases; unmatched bases: 12. The CDR3 sequence is 15 residues long. Here the CDR3 DNA reads TGTGCCAGCAGCCCGGTAGCGGGAATCGGCGACGAGCAGTACTTC. Translated: CASSPVAGIGDEQYF.

This clone has only a few counts. This chain uses TRBV7-3 with TRBJ1-3; TRBD1 matches at 8 bases. V shed 5 bases, J shed 1 base, and the junction held 7 bases outside the gene matches. The CDR3 contains 16 residues. CDR1 SGHTA and CDR2 FQGTGA come from the germline V gene. As DNA, the CDR3 is TGTGCCAGCAGCCCAGCAGGGGGCCTATCTGGAAACACCATATATTTT. Residues: CASSPAGGLSGNTIYF.